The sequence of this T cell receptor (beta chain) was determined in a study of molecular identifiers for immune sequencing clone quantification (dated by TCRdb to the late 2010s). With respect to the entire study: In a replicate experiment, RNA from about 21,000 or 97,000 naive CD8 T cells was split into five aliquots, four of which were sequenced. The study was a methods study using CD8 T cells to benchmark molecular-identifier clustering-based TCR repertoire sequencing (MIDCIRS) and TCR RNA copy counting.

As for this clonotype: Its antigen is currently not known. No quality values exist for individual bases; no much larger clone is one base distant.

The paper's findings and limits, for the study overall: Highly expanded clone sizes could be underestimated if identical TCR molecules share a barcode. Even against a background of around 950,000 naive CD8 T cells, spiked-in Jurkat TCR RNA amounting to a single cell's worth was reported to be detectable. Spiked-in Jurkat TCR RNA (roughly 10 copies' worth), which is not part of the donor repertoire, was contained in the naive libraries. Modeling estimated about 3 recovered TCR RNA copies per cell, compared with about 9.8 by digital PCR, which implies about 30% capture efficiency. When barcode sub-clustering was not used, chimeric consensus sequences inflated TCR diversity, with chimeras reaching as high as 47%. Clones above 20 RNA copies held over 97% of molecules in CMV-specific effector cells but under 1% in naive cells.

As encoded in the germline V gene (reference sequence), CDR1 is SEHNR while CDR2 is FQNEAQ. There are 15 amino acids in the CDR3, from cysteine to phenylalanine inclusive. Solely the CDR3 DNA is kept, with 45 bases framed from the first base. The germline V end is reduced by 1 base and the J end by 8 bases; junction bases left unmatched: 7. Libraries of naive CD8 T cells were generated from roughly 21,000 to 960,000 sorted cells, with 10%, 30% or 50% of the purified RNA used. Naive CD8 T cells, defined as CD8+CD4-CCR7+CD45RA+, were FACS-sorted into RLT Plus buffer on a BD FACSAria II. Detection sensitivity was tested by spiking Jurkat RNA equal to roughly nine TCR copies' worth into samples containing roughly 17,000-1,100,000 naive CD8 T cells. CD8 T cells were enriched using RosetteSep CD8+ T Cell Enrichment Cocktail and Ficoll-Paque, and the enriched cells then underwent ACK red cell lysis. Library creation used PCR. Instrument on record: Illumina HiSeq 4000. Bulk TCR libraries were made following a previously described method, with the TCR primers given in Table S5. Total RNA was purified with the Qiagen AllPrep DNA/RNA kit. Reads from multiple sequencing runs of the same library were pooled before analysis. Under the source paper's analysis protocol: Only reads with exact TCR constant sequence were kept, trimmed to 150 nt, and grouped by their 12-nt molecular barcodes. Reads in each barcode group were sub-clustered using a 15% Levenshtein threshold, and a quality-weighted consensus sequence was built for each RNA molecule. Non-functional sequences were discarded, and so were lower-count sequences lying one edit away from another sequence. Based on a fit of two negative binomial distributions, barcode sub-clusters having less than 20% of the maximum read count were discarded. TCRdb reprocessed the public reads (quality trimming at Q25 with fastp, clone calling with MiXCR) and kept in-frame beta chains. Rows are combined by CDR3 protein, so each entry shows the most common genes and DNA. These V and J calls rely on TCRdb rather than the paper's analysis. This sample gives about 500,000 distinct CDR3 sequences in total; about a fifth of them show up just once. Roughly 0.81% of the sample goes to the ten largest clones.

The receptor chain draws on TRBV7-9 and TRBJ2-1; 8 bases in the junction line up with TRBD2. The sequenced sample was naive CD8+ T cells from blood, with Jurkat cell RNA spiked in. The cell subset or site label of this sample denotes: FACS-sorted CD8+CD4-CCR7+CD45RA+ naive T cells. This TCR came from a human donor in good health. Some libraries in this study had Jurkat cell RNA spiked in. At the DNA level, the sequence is TGTGCCAGCAGCTTAGGGGGGACTAGTTATGATGAGCAGTTCTTC. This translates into CASSLGGTSYDEQFF.